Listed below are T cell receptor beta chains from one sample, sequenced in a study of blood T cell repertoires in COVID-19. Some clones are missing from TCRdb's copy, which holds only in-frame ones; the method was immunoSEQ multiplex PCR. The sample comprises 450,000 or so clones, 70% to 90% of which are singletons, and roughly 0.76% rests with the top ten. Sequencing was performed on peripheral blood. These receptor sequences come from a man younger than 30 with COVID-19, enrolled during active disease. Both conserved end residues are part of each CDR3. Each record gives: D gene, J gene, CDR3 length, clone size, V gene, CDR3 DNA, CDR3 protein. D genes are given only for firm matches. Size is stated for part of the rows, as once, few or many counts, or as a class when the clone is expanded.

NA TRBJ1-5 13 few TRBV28 TGTGCCAGCAGCCATGACAGGAATCAGCCCCAGCATTTT CASSHDRNQPQHF
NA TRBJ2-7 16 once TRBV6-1 TGTGCCAGCAGTGGGGGAGGACTTTCAAGCTCCTACGAGCAGTACTTC CASSGGGLSSSYEQYF
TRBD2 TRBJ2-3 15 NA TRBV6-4 TGTGCCAGCAGTTCACTAGCGGGGGACACAGATACGCAGTATTTT CASSSLAGDTDTQYF
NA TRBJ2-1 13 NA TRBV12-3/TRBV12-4 TGTGCCAGCAGTCCCGGGGGGCCAGGTGAGCAGTTCTTC CASSPGGPGEQFF
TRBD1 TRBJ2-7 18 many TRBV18 TGTGCCAGCTCACCAGGTCTGGCTCGACAGGGACATCACTACGAGCAGTACTTC CASSPGLARQGHHYEQYF
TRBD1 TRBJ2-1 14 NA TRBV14 TGTGCCAGCAGCCCTAGACAGGGGTGGTATGAGCAGTTCTTC CASSPRQGWYEQFF
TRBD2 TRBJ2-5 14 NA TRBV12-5 TGTGCTAGTGGTGCCGGGACTAGCAGCGAGACCCAGTACTTC CASGAGTSSETQYF
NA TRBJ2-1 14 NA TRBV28 TGTGCCAGCAGCCAGTGGGGGGCCTACAATGAGCAGTTCTTC CASSQWGAYNEQFF
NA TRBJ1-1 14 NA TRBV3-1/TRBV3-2 TGTGCCAGCAGCCAAGAATGGGGAGGGACTGAAGCTTTCTTT CASSQEWGGTEAFF
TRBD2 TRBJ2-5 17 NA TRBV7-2 TGTGCCAGCAGCTTAAACGCGGGACTAGCGCTCCAAGAGACCCAGTACTTC CASSLNAGLALQETQYF
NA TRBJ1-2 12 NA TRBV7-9 TGTGCCAGCAGCGTCCGGGACACAGGCTACACCTTC CASSVRDTGYTF
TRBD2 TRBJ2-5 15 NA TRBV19 TGTGCCAGTAGTGGCGGGAGGGCCACCCAAGAGACCCAGTACTTC CASSGGRATQETQYF
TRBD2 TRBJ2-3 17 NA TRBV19 TGTGCCAGTAGTAGCTCACCGGGACTAGCGGACACAGATACGCAGTATTTT CASSSSPGLADTDTQYF
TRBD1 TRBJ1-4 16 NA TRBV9 TGTGCCAGCAGCGTCCGGACAGGGGAGGGGGTAGAAAAACTGTTTTTT CASSVRTGEGVEKLFF
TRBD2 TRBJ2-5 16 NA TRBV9 TGTGCCAGCAGCGTAGCACCGTCGGGAGGGAAAGAGACCCAGTACTTC CASSVAPSGGKETQYF
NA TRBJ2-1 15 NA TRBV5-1 TGCGCCAGCAGCCCACCTTTGGGGGGAGACAATGAGCAGTTCTTC CASSPPLGGDNEQFF
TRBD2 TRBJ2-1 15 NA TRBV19 TGTGCCAGTAGTATATACCCTAGCGGGAGGTCTGAGCAGTTCTTC CASSIYPSGRSEQFF
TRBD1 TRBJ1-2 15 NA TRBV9 TGTGCCAGCAGCGTAGGGGGACAGTCGTCGTATGGCTACACCTTC CASSVGGQSSYGYTF
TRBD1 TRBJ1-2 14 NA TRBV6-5 TGTGCCAGCAGCCTGGACAGGGGGCTGGGTGGCTACACCTTC CASSLDRGLGGYTF
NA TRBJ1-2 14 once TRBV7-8 TGTGCCAGCAGCTTTCCTCTAGCGCACTATGGCTACACCTTC CASSFPLAHYGYTF
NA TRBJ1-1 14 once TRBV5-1 TGCGCCAGCAGCTTGGTAACGGGGAACACTGAAGCTTTCTTT CASSLVTGNTEAFF
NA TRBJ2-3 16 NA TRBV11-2 TGTGCCAGCAGACGCTATACGGCGAGGGCGGAAGATACGCAGTATTTT CASRRYTARAEDTQYF
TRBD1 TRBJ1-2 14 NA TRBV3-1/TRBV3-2 TGTGCCAGCAGCCTCTGGACAGGGGAGAGTGGCTACACCTTC CASSLWTGESGYTF
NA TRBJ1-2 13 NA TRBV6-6 TGTGCCAGCCCGAAGCGGACTGCCTATGGCTACACCTTC CASPKRTAYGYTF
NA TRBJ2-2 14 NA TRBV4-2 TGTGCCAGCAGCCCGCCGGCGAACACCGGGGAGCTGTTTTTT CASSPPANTGELFF
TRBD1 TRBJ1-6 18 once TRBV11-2 TGTGCCAGCAGCCGAGGGGTCCCGGGACAGGGGAGTGATTCACCCCTCCACTTT CASSRGVPGQGSDSPLHF
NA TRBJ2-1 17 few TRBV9 TGTGCCAGCAGCGTAGATCGGGGGGCGAGCTCCTACAATGAGCAGTTCTTC CASSVDRGASSYNEQFF
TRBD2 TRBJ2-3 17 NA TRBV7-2 TGTGCCAGCCGCCGGAGACTAGCGGGAGTCCTCACAGATACGCAGTATTTT CASRRRLAGVLTDTQYF
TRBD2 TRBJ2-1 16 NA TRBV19 TGTGCCAGTAGTATAGCGGGCGGGGGAAGGGACAATGAGCAGTTCTTC CASSIAGGGRDNEQFF
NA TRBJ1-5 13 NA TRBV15 TGTGCCACCAGCAGAGAAGGGGATCAGCCCCAGCATTTT CATSREGDQPQHF
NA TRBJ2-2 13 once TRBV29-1 TGCAGCGTTGAGCGGACGAACACCGGGGAGCTGTTTTTT CSVERTNTGELFF
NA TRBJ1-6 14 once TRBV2 TGTGCCAGCAGACCAATTATACAGGGTTCACCCCTCCACTTT CASRPIIQGSPLHF
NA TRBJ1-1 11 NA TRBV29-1 TGCAGGGTGGTTTGGGGCGCTGAAGCTTTCTTT CRVVWGAEAFF
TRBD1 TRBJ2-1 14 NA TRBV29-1 TGCAGCGTTGAAGGCCTACAGGGGAGCAATGAGCAGTTCTTC CSVEGLQGSNEQFF
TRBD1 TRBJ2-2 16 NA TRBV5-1 TGCGCCAGCAGCTTGGGGGCAGGGGGCAACACCGGGGAGCTGTTTTTT CASSLGAGGNTGELFF
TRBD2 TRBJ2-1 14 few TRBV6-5 TGTGCCAGCAGTCCGACTAGCGGGAGGGGTGAGCAGTTCTTC CASSPTSGRGEQFF
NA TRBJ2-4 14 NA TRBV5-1 TGCGCCAGCAGCCGAGGCCGTAACAAAAACATTCAGTACTTC CASSRGRNKNIQYF
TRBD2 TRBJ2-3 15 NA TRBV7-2 TGTGCCAGCAGCCCTCAAAGCGGGGACACAGATACGCAGTATTTT CASSPQSGDTDTQYF
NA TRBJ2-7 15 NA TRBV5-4 TGTGCCAGCAGCAGAAACACCCAAAGAATGTCGGAGCAGTACTTC CASSRNTQRMSEQYF
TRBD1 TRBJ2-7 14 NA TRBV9 TGTGCCAGCAGCGCCGGACAGGTCCCCTACGAGCAGTACTTC CASSAGQVPYEQYF
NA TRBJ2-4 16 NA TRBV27 TGTGCCAGCAGCCGAAGCGGACTTTTAGCCAAAAACATTCAGTACTTC CASSRSGLLAKNIQYF
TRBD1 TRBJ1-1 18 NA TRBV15 TGTGCCACCAGCAGGGGTACTGACAGGGTGGGCCAGAACACTGAAGCTTTCTTT CATSRGTDRVGQNTEAFF
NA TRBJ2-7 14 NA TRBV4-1 TGCGCCAGCAGCCAAGATTGGGGGGAAAACGAGCAGTACTTC CASSQDWGENEQYF
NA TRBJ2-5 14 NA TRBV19 TGTGCCAGTAGGATAGACGGGGGGCTCGAGACCCAGTACTTC CASRIDGGLETQYF
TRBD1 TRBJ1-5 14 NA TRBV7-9 TGTGCCAGCAGCGGAGGAGGGGGCGATCAGCCCCAGCATTTT CASSGGGGDQPQHF
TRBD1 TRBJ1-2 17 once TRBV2 TGTGCCAGCAGTGAAATAGAGACAGGGGGCATTATGGGTGGCTACACCTTC CASSEIETGGIMGGYTF
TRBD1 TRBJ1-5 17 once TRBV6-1 TGTGCCAGCAGTGAAGTTTCAGGGGGAGATAGCAATCAGCCCCAGCATTTT CASSEVSGGDSNQPQHF
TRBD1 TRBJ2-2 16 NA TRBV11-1 TGTGCCAGCAGCTTCCGCAGGGGGTCCGACACCGGGGAGCTGTTTTTT CASSFRRGSDTGELFF
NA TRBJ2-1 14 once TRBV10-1 TGCGCCAAACCATCCGGACAGTGTTACAATGAGCAGTTCTTC CAKPSGQCYNEQFF
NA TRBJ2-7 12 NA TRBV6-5 TGTGCCAGCAGTAACAATCCGGGCGAGCAGTACTTC CASSNNPGEQYF
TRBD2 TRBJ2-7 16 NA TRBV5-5 TGTGCCAGCAGCTTGGCCGCGACTAGCCATCCCTACGAGCAGTACTTC CASSLAATSHPYEQYF
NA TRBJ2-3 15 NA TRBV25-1 TGTGCCAGCAGTGACAATGATGGCGGCGGAGATACGCAGTATTTT CASSDNDGGGDTQYF
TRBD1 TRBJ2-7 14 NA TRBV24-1 TGTGCCACCAGTGAGCCCGGGACAGGGCACGAGCAGTACTTC CATSEPGTGHEQYF
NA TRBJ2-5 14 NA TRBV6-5 TGTGCCAGCATGGTTGGGGCAGGGTCGTTAACTCAGTACTTC CASMVGAGSLTQYF
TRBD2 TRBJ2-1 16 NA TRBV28 TGTGCCAGCACAGCTATAGGACTAGCGGAATACAATGAGCAGTTCTTC CASTAIGLAEYNEQFF
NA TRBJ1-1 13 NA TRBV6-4 TGTGCCAGCAGTGTCCCATACCTCGGGAGTGCTTTCTTT CASSVPYLGSAFF
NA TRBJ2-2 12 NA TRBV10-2 TGCGCCAGCTCGACGGAGACCGGGGAGCTGTTTTTT CASSTETGELFF
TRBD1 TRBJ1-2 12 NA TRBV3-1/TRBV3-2 TGTGCCAGCAGCCAAGGAGGGGGCGGCTACACCTTC CASSQGGGGYTF
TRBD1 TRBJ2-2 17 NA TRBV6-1 TGTGCCAGCAGTGAACTAGGGACAGGGATGAGCACCGGGGAGCTGTTTTTT CASSELGTGMSTGELFF